Listed below are T cell receptor beta chains from one sample, sequenced in a study of cytomegalovirus exposure and HLA in healthy donors. Repertoires were generated with immunoSEQ multiplex PCR, while TCRdb's copy carries only in-frame clones and drops some. The sample carries about 120,000 clones, about four fifths recorded once. The source material was PBMCs. These receptors were obtained from a middle-aged woman in good health and CMV-seropositive. CDR3s include the opening cysteine and the closing phenylalanine or tryptophan. A D gene is named only where the DNA matches it firmly. Rows may omit the clone size; those that give it use once, few, many or a size class.

TRBD2	TRBJ2-3	TRBV28	-	TGTGCCAGCGAACTCGCGGGAGGAAGCACAGATACGCAGTATTTT	CASELAGGSTDTQYF
TRBD2	TRBJ2-1	TRBV4-3	-	TGCGCCAGCAGCCCTAGCGGGAGGGCCTCCTACAATGAGCAGTTCTTC	CASSPSGRASYNEQFF
-	TRBJ2-5	TRBV27	few	TGTGCCAGCAGTTTTGGGGCAGGGCTAGAGACCCAGTACTTC	CASSFGAGLETQYF
-	TRBJ2-3	TRBV5-1	-	TGCGCCAGCAGCACAGCTGACACAGATACGCAGTATTTT	CASSTADTDTQYF
-	TRBJ1-5	TRBV7-9	-	TGTGCCAGCAGCCATCCGGGTCGAAATCAGCCCCAGCATTTT	CASSHPGRNQPQHF
-	TRBJ1-5	TRBV28	-	TGTGCCAGCAGGTTTCGGTCGCAGCCCCAGCATTTT	CASRFRSQPQHF
TRBD2	TRBJ2-1	TRBV7-9	once	TGTGCCAGCAGCTTAGCTACTAGCGGGAGCGTTGAGCAGTTCTTC	CASSLATSGSVEQFF
-	TRBJ2-1	TRBV4-3	-	TGCGCCAGCAGCCAAGACGCGGGGATTTACAATGAGCAGTTCTTC	CASSQDAGIYNEQFF
-	TRBJ2-1	TRBV15	-	TGTGCCACCAACCCGACCCAGGGGGGCCGGAACAATGAGCAGTTCTTC	CATNPTQGGRNNEQFF
-	TRBJ2-7	TRBV9	few	TGTGCCAGCAGCGTAGGCGGCGGATTTCCCTACGAGCAGTACTTC	CASSVGGGFPYEQYF
-	TRBJ2-1	TRBV6-5	-	TGTGCCAGCGGGAGCTCCTACAATGAGCAGTTCTTC	CASGSSYNEQFF
-	TRBJ2-3	TRBV27	-	TGTGCCAGCAGTTTAAGAACAAAGGTCTACCAAAGGGAAGACTATAACGCAGATACGCAGTATTTT	CASSLRTKVYQREDYNADTQYF
-	TRBJ2-4	TRBV6-1	-	TGTGCCAGCAGTTCAACTTCAGGGGTGGCCATTCAGTACTTC	CASSSTSGVAIQYF
TRBD1	TRBJ1-1	TRBV27	-	TGTGCCAGCAGCGAGTCAGGGGGTTGGGAAGCTTTCTTT	CASSESGGWEAFF
-	TRBJ2-2	TRBV6-5	-	TGTGCCAGCACAAAACGCCCTAGCGCCGGGGAGCTGTTTTTT	CASTKRPSAGELFF
-	TRBJ2-4	TRBV7-9	-	TGTGCCAGCAGCTTAGCAACAGAAAACATTCAGTACTTC	CASSLATENIQYF
TRBD1	TRBJ1-1	TRBV5-6	-	TGTGCCAGCAGCCAGACAGGGATTTCGCGGGCTTTCTTT	CASSQTGISRAFF
TRBD2	TRBJ2-7	TRBV9	-	TGTGCCAGCAGCGTACCTAGCGGGAGCTCCTACGAGCAGTACTTC	CASSVPSGSSYEQYF
TRBD1	TRBJ1-2	TRBV29-1	-	TGCAGCGTTGAAGACCGGGACAGGGACGACTACACCTTC	CSVEDRDRDDYTF
-	TRBJ2-1	TRBV6-5	-	TGTGCCAGCAGTCCATCTGACTCGAACAATGAGCAGTTCTTC	CASSPSDSNNEQFF
-	TRBJ1-2	TRBV27	-	TGTGCCAGCAGTTTTGTAGCGCCGAACACTAACTATGGCTACACCTTC	CASSFVAPNTNYGYTF
TRBD1	TRBJ2-5	TRBV6-1	-	TGTGCCAGCAGTCGGGACAGGGGAAGCGAGACCCAGTACTTC	CASSRDRGSETQYF
-	TRBJ1-1	TRBV19	few	TGTGCCAGTAGTGGGTCTCTCGACTCTTTCGTAATAGGGGTCACTGAAGCTTTCTTT	CASSGSLDSFVIGVTEAFF
-	TRBJ1-1	TRBV7-3	-	TGTGCCAGCAGCATAGACAGCCCCCCCGGCACTGAAGCTTTCTTT	CASSIDSPPGTEAFF
-	TRBJ2-5	TRBV7-9	few	TGTGCCAGCAGCTTCACAGGGTTTGGGGAAGAGACCCAGTACTTC	CASSFTGFGEETQYF
-	TRBJ2-5	TRBV11-1	few	TGTGCCAGCAGCTTCCCCTATGAAGAGACCCAGTACTTC	CASSFPYEETQYF